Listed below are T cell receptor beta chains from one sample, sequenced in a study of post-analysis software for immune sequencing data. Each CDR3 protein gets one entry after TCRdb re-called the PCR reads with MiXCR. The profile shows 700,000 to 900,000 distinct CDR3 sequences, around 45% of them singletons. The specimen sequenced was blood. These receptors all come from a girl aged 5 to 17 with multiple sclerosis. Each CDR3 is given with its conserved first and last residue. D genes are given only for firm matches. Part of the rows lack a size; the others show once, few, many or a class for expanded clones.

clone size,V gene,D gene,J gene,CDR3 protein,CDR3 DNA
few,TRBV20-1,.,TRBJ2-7,CSATSGTASSYEQYF,TGCAGTGCTACCTCCGGGACCGCAAGCTCCTACGAGCAGTACTTC
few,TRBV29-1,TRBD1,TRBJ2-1,CSVEDPDRGPDEQFF,TGCAGCGTTGAAGATCCTGACAGGGGGCCCGATGAGCAGTTCTTC
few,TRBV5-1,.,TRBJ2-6,CASGHRGTGTSGANVLTF,TGCGCCAGCGGGCATAGGGGAACAGGGACCTCTGGGGCCAACGTCCTGACTTTC
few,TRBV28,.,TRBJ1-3,CASSTLQDGNTIYF,TGTGCCAGCAGTACCCTACAGGACGGAAACACCATATATTTT
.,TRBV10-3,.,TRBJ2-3,CAISELVGGDTQYF,TGTGCCATCAGTGAGTTAGTAGGTGGAGATACGCAGTATTTT
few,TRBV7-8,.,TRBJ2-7,CASSGGDTGAYEQYF,TGTGCCAGCAGCGGGGGGGACACGGGTGCGTACGAGCAGTACTTC
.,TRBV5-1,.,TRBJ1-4,CASSSGLGEKLFF,TGCGCCAGCAGCTCGGGACTGGGAGAAAAACTGTTTTTT
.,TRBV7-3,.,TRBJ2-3,CASSLTLGPTDTQYF,TGTGCCAGCAGCTTAACTTTGGGCCCCACAGATACGCAGTATTTT
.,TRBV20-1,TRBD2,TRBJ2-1,CSASTLADEQFF,TGCAGTGCTAGTACCCTAGCGGACGAGCAGTTCTTC
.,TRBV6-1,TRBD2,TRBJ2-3,CASSPGLAGAADTQYF,TGTGCCAGCAGTCCGGGACTAGCGGGAGCGGCAGATACGCAGTATTTT
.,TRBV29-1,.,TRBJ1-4,CSVGLTGQPTNEKLFF,TGCAGCGTTGGACTTACCGGGCAGCCAACGAATGAAAAACTGTTTTTT
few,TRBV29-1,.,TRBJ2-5,CSVEGDQETQYF,TGCAGCGTTGAGGGCGATCAAGAGACCCAGTACTTC
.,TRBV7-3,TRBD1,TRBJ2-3,CASRQGGTDTQYF,TGTGCCAGCAGACAGGGGGGCACAGATACGCAGTATTTT
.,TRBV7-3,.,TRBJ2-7,CASSPTASSYEQYF,TGTGCCAGCAGCCCAACGGCCAGCTCCTACGAGCAGTACTTC
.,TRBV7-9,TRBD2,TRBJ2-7,CASSLALGLAGNYEQYF,TGTGCCAGCAGCTTAGCGCTTGGACTAGCGGGGAACTACGAGCAGTACTTC
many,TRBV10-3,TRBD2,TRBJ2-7,CAISESTSLGEQYF,TGTGCCATCAGTGAGTCGACTAGCCTCGGCGAGCAGTACTTC
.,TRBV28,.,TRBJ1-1,CASTPPTGRTEAFF,TGTGCCAGCACTCCCCCGACGGGGAGAACTGAAGCTTTCTTT